This TCR beta chain was retrieved from a study of cytomegalovirus exposure and HLA in healthy donors. Germline CDR1 and CDR2: SGHTA and FQGNSA. Between the trimmed V and J ends, which lost 0 bases and 3 bases, there was a span of 12 bases. The CDR3 is 15 amino acids. In the PCR, 60 Vbeta and 13 Jbeta primers were used. The protocol was immunoSEQ multiplex PCR, while the TCRdb copy is restricted to in-frame clones and leaves out a portion. The profile covers around 150,000 clones, with roughly 79% appearing a single time and over 13% taken by the ten largest. Sequences were obtained from PBMCs. This chain links TRBV7-2 with TRBJ2-7; tentative D call: TRBD1 (5 bases). This sequence was found in a man aged 50 to 60 in good health and CMV-seropositive. DNA of the CDR3: TGTGCCAGCAGCTTAGCAGGGGCGACTGGCTACGAGCAGTACTTC. Translated, it gives CASSLAGATGYEQYF.